Below, 31 T cell receptor beta chains from the same sample are listed, as sequenced in a study of cytomegalovirus exposure and HLA in healthy donors. The PCR contained 60 Vbeta and 13 Jbeta primers. The data were produced by immunoSEQ multiplex PCR, yet TCRdb's version contains in-frame clones alone and is incomplete. Of around 110,000 clones in the sample, about three quarters were seen once. The sample taken for sequencing was PBMCs. The source of these receptors is a woman aged 45-60 years in good health and CMV-seropositive.

CDR3 sequence: CASSLNTGYEQYF. CDR3 nucleotides: TGTGCCAGCAGCTTAAATACGGGATACGAGCAGTACTTC. This sequence joins TRBV13 and TRBJ2-5; D might be TRBD2 (5 bases). The better agreement between TRBJ2-7 and the DNA end casts doubt on the J call. This CDR3 is built from 13 residues. CDR1 is PRHDT and CDR2 is FYEKMQ in the germline V gene (reference sequence).

This clone came up a few times. V gene TRBV10-3 combines with J gene TRBJ1-6; D is ambiguous. This CDR3 spans 13 amino acids. The germline V and J ends were trimmed by 9 bases and 7 bases, with 13 bases remaining between them. Germline V lookup: CDR1 ENHRY, CDR2 SYGVKD. The CDR3 DNA reads TGTGCCATGGGAGAGGAACAGAATTCACCCCTCCACTTT. Protein product: CAMGEEQNSPLHF.

This clone was observed a single time. The chain is built from TRBV7-9 and TRBJ2-7, with D possibly TRBD1 on 6 matching bases. The germline V and J ends were trimmed by 5 bases and 4 bases, with 12 bases remaining between them. Germline V gene data show CDR1 as SEHNR and CDR2 as FQNEAQ (reference sequence). This CDR3 comprises 13 residues. The CDR3 loop reads CASSPGAGYEQYF. The CDR3 coding sequence is TGTGCCAGCAGCCCAGGGGCGGGTTACGAGCAGTACTTC.

This chain's CDR3 is CASSSAGLAGVQETQYF. CDR3 nucleotide sequence: TGCGCCAGCAGCTCGGCGGGACTAGCGGGGGTACAAGAGACCCAGTACTTC. The chain has TRBV5-1 and TRBJ2-5; 14 bases match TRBD2. V shed 3 bases and J 2 bases; nucleotides not matched to a gene: 6. The germline V gene has CDR1 SGHRS and CDR2 YFSETQ. The CDR3 extends over 17 amino acids.

V usage is TRBV27 and J usage is TRBJ1-5; possibly TRBD1 for D (6 bases). V was shortened by 2 bases and J by 0 bases, with 8 bases between the two germline ends. Looked up from germline, CDR1 is MNHEY and CDR2 is SMNVEV (reference sequence). The CDR3 totals 15 residues. The CDR3 nucleotides are TGTGCCAGCAGTTTAGGACAGACTAGCAATCAGCCCCAGCATTTT. This gives the protein CASSLGQTSNQPQHF.

This clone was counted between two and nine times. The chain uses TRBV27 and TRBJ1-1; no clear D gene. Per the germline V gene, CDR1 is MNHEY and CDR2 is SMNVEV (reference sequence). Trimming left V 3 bases short and J 4 bases short, with 12 bases between. CDR3 length equals 14 residues. The chain's CDR3 is CASSLVGRSTEAFF. The CDR3 DNA is TGTGCCAGCAGTTTGGTGGGGAGGAGCACTGAAGCTTTCTTT.

This clone is a singleton in its sample. The rearrangement uses TRBV19 and TRBJ1-2; TRBD1 might be the D (6 bases). Germline CDR1 and CDR2: LNHDA and SQIVND (reference sequence). V dropped 3 bases and J dropped 3 bases, with 11 bases sitting between them. This CDR3 comprises 14 residues. The CDR3 here is CASSIRDTHYGYTF. The CDR3 nucleotides are TGTGCCAGTAGTATCCGGGACACCCACTATGGCTACACCTTC.

The chain employs TRBV30 and TRBJ2-2; 7 bases match TRBD1. Unmatched junction bases numbered 12, after V lost 7 bases and J lost 7 bases. The germline V gene encodes CDR1 GTSNPN and CDR2 SVGIG (reference sequence). The CDR3 has 14 residues. The CDR3 nucleotides are TGTGCCTACGCGACAGGGTCTTTTGGCGGGGAGCTGTTTTTT. Translated: CAYATGSFGGELFF.

V and J are TRBV10-3 and TRBJ2-3, with a tentative D call TRBD1 (5 bases). The germline V gene encodes CDR1 ENHRY and CDR2 SYGVKD. This CDR3 has 15 residues. V was shortened by 2 bases and J by 1 base, with 10 bases between the two germline ends. The CDR3 spells CAISEGADRTDTQYF. CDR3 sequence (DNA): TGTGCCATCAGTGAGGGGGCGGACCGCACAGATACGCAGTATTTT.

The chain recombines TRBV7-8 with TRBJ1-1; D possibly corresponds to TRBD1 (5 bases). The CDR3 is 15 amino acids. Trimming shortened V by 1 base and J by 1 base, and 10 bases separated the two germline ends. Per the germline V gene, CDR1 is SGHVS and CDR2 is FQNEAQ. CDR3 sequence reads: CASSLVQASNTEAFF. The CDR3 DNA reads TGTGCCAGCAGCTTAGTACAGGCCTCGAACACTGAAGCTTTCTTT.

The J gene is TRBJ1-4, the V gene TRBV28; TRBD1 is a possible D gene (6 bases). Germline loops: CDR1 MDHEN, CDR2 SYDVKM. V lost 1 base and J lost 0, with 12 bases in between. The CDR3 is 17 amino acids. This CDR3 is CASSLFGDTSTNEKLFF. CDR3 nucleotides: TGTGCCAGCAGTTTATTTGGGGACACTTCAACTAATGAAAAACTGTTTTTT.

V gene TRBV6-4 combines with J gene TRBJ1-1; no firm D call. V was trimmed by 4 bases and J by 8 bases, leaving 14 bases between them. The germline V gene has CDR1 MRHNA and CDR2 SNTAGT. CDR3 length: 13 residues. The CDR3 reads CASSVEIDSEAFF. The CDR3 nucleotides are TGTGCCAGCAGTGTCGAAATAGATAGCGAAGCTTTCTTT.

The gene calls are TRBV11-3 and TRBJ2-2, with D maybe TRBD2 (6 bases). There are 13 residues in the CDR3. Trimming removed 7 bases at V and 6 bases at J, with 12 bases between. Germline CDR1 and CDR2: SGHNT and YENEEA. The CDR3 nucleotides read TGTGCCAGCACCCAGGAGGGCGCCGGGGAGCTGTTTTTT. It encodes CASTQEGAGELFF.

The chain links TRBV7-3 to TRBJ1-1; D is unresolved. The germline CDR1 and CDR2 sequences are SGHTA and FQGTGA. The germline V and J ends were trimmed by 6 bases and 4 bases, with 15 bases remaining between them. The CDR3 sequence is 14 residues long. The CDR3 protein is CASSLVGRSTEAFF. In DNA form, the CDR3 reads TGTGCCAGCAGTTTGGTGGGGAGGAGCACTGAAGCTTTCTTT.

The J gene is TRBJ1-4, the V gene TRBV28; 7 bases line up with TRBD1. Trimming removed 0 bases from V and 7 bases from J; junction bases left unmatched: 11. The CDR3 consists of 17 residues. Germline assignment: CDR1 MDHEN and CDR2 SYDVKM. The CDR3, as DNA: TGTGCCAGCAGTTTATGGTCGGAGGGGGCGGAGGGTGAAAAACTGTTTTTT. Its translation is CASSLWSEGAEGEKLFF.

In its sample, this clone was seen a few times. DNA for the CDR3: TGTGCCAGCAGCTCCCGGGACAGGGGGCTCAATGAGCAGTTCTTC. This sequence encodes CASSSRDRGLNEQFF. The V and J genes are TRBV5-4 and TRBJ2-1; TRBD1 agrees at 12 bases. Per the germline V gene, CDR1 is SGHNT and CDR2 is YYREEE (reference sequence). The CDR3 spans 15 residues. J gave up 6 bases and V 3 bases, and 4 bases lay outside the gene matches.

This clone was counted only a few times. The gene calls are TRBV5-4 and TRBJ1-5; no reliable D call. V lost 0 bases and J 3 bases, leaving 13 bases between the germline ends. Germline CDR1 SGHNT, CDR2 YYREEE (reference sequence). This CDR3 has 16 residues. Here the CDR3 reads CASSLGGGRNNQPQHF. The CDR3 coding sequence is TGTGCCAGCAGCTTGGGAGGAGGGAGGAACAATCAGCCCCAGCATTTT.

The chain recombines TRBV7-9 with TRBJ2-5, with 11 bases matching TRBD2. Germline V lookup: CDR1 SEHNR, CDR2 FQNEAQ (reference sequence). CDR3 size: 18 residues. Trimming at V came to 5 bases and at J to 1 base, leaving 12 bases not matched to a gene. The CDR3 nucleotides read TGTGCCAGCAGCCCCCCCGCAGGGACTAGCGGAATCCAAGAGACCCAGTACTTC. Translation gives CASSPPAGTSGIQETQYF.

CDR3 nucleotides: TGTGCCAGCAGCCCTCCCACAGGGGGGAACTATGGCTACACCTTC. Protein: CASSPPTGGNYGYTF. The chain recombines TRBV5-4 with TRBJ1-2; 8 bases align to TRBD1. The CDR3 spans 15 residues. The V and J ends lost 4 bases and 2 bases, in that order; junction bases with no gene match: 7. Germline loops: CDR1 SGHNT, CDR2 YYREEE (reference sequence). The full variable domain, its missing parts supplied by reference TRBV5-4 and TRBJ1-2, is ETGVTQSPTHLIKTRGQQVTLRCSSQSGHNTVSWYQQALGQGPQFIFQYYREEENGRGNFPPRFSGLQFPNYSSELNVNALELDDSALYLCASSPPTGGNYGYTFGSGTRLTVV.

The chain has TRBV5-6 and TRBJ2-5; 8 positions agree with TRBD1. With the DNA end fitting TRBJ2-7 better, the J assignment may be wrong. From germline, CDR1 is SGHDT and CDR2 YYEEEE. The CDR3 runs to 14 residues. The CDR3 region is CASRNGQGTYEQYF. DNA for the CDR3: TGTGCCAGCAGAAATGGACAGGGAACCTACGAGCAGTACTTC.

The rearrangement links TRBV5-1 to TRBJ2-5; a weak D match, TRBD1 (7 bases). Judging by the DNA end, TRBJ2-7 fits better; the J call may be wrong. Germline V gene data show CDR1 as SGHRS and CDR2 as YFSETQ. This CDR3 has 15 residues. DNA of the CDR3: TGCGCCAGCAGCTTGGCCACGCCAGGGGGGTACGAGCAGTACTTC. It codes for CASSLATPGGYEQYF.

The V call is TRBV6-6, the J call TRBJ2-1, with a tentative D call TRBD2 (6 bases). The germline V gene has CDR1 MNHNY and CDR2 SVGAGI (reference sequence). The CDR3 length is 15 residues. V shed 0 bases and J shed 7 bases, with 13 bases lying between them. CDR3 region: CASSYSATSQNEQFF. CDR3 DNA sequence: TGTGCCAGCAGTTACTCGGCAACTAGCCAAAATGAGCAGTTCTTC.

This chain links TRBV29-1 with TRBJ2-3; 10 bases are shared with TRBD1. Trimming took 6 bases from V and 3 from J; bases not matched to a gene: 6. The germline CDR1 and CDR2 sequences are SQVTM and ANQGSEA. The CDR3 runs 14 residues. The CDR3 DNA reads TGCAGCGTCGCTGACAGGGGGCCGACAGATACGCAGTATTTT. This translates into CSVADRGPTDTQYF.

The rearrangement joins TRBV7-8 to TRBJ2-2, with a possible D match to TRBD2 (6 bases). V was clipped by 7 bases and J by 4 bases, with 13 bases between them. The V gene's germline CDR1 is SGHVS and CDR2 FQNEAQ. The CDR3 spans 14 residues. Here the CDR3 reads CASTLGGSTGELFF. The CDR3 DNA reads as TGTGCCAGCACTTTGGGAGGATCCACCGGGGAGCTGTTTTTT.

The chain is built from TRBV28 and TRBJ1-3; no firm D call. Germline V lookup: CDR1 MDHEN, CDR2 SYDVKM. Trimming cost V 4 bases and J 2 bases, with 15 bases left between them. The length of the CDR3 is 16 residues. For the CDR3, the DNA is TGTGCCAGCAGTTACGCCTTGCTCGCTACTGGAAACACCATATATTTT. Translated, it gives CASSYALLATGNTIYF.

In regard to this clone: Additional DNA sequences in this sample encode the identical CDR3. This chain uses TRBV28 with TRBJ2-5, with D hard to call. The CDR3 runs to 12 residues. Germline V gene lookup returns CDR1 MDHEN and CDR2 SYDVKM. Trimming took 5 bases from V and 0 from J, leaving 4 bases between them. The CDR3 sequence is CASSPYQETQYF. The CDR3 nucleotides read TGTGCCAGCAGTCCGTACCAAGAGACCCAGTACTTC.

The rearrangement links TRBV20-1 to TRBJ1-2, with TRBD1 as a possible D gene (5 bases). Trimming left V 7 bases short and J 5 bases short, with 11 bases between. Germline V gene data show CDR1 as DFQATT and CDR2 as SNEGSKA (reference sequence). The CDR3 extends over 11 amino acids. The chain's CDR3 is CSGRDGYGYTF. CDR3 bases: TGCAGTGGCAGGGATGGATATGGCTACACCTTC.

In DNA form, the CDR3 reads TGTGCCAGCAGCTCCTCTAGCGGGGGGCCTACGAATGAGCAGTTCTTC. Protein product: CASSSSSGGPTNEQFF. This rearrangement joins TRBV7-6 to TRBJ2-1, with 11 positions matching TRBD2. This CDR3 has 16 residues. Germline lookup yields CDR1 SGHVS and CDR2 FNYEAQ. Trimming took 4 bases from V and 7 from J; bases not matched to a gene: 9.

This clone was seen more than once but under ten times. V is TRBV30 and J is TRBJ1-1; D remains ambiguous. Trimming took off 0 bases at V and 1 base at J, with 12 bases between the two ends. CDR3 length: 15 residues. Germline CDR1 reads GTSNPN; CDR2 reads SVGIG (reference sequence). The CDR3 spells CAWSVPKTGNTEAFF. In nucleotides, the CDR3 is TGTGCCTGGAGTGTACCAAAGACGGGGAACACTGAAGCTTTCTTT.

The rearrangement joins TRBV5-1 to TRBJ2-7; the match to TRBD1 covers 9 bases. Losses at the gene ends were 0 bases for V and 5 bases for J; bases not matched to a gene: 6. CDR1 is SGHRS, CDR2 YFSETQ, per germline. The CDR3 contains 15 residues. The CDR3 DNA reads TGCGCCAGCAGCTTGGGATGGGACAGGGTCCACGAGCAGTACTTC. Its translation is CASSLGWDRVHEQYF.

V usage is TRBV6-6 and J usage is TRBJ1-5, with a weak D call TRBD1 (5 bases). With 8 bases removed from V and 4 bases from J, the gap between germline ends came to 9 bases. The CDR3 totals 12 residues. Germline V gene data show CDR1 as MNHNY and CDR2 as SVGAGI (reference sequence). The CDR3 bases are TGTGCCAGCGGCAGGGCTAATCAGCCCCAGCATTTT. Its translation is CASGRANQPQHF.